Listed below are T cell receptor beta chains from one sample, sequenced in a study of PD-L1 blockade in urothelial cancer. Libraries were prepared by immunoSEQ multiplex PCR; TCRdb keeps only in-frame clonotypes and omits some of them. The sample shows about 130,000 clones, roughly 82% of them seen only once. This specimen consisted of PBMCs, obtained around atezolizumab (anti-PD-L1) treatment. The receptors were sampled from a man aged 50-60 years with urothelial cancer. Both conserved end residues are part of each CDR3. The D gene is left open where the match is weak. Clone size is given for some rows only: seen once, a few or many times, or a class if the clone is expanded.

size	V	D	J	CDR3	DNA
-	TRBV19	TRBD2	TRBJ2-1	CASSQLAGANNEQFF	TGTGCCAGTAGTCAACTAGCGGGAGCGAACAATGAGCAGTTCTTC
-	TRBV7-9	-	TRBJ1-2	CASTQNYGYTF	TGTGCCAGCACCCAAAACTATGGCTACACCTTC
-	TRBV28	TRBD2	TRBJ2-3	CASIRLAGTSTDTQYF	TGTGCCAGCATCCGACTAGCGGGAACTAGCACAGATACGCAGTATTTT
few	TRBV6-6	-	TRBJ1-6	CASSTDRTRSGSPLHF	TGTGCCAGCAGCACAGACAGAACACGTTCAGGTTCACCCCTCCACTTT
few	TRBV4-1	-	TRBJ2-1	CASSQGQFGPLKNNEQFF	TGCGCCAGCAGCCAAGGACAGTTCGGGCCTCTAAAAAACAATGAGCAGTTCTTC
-	TRBV19	TRBD1	TRBJ1-5	CASSTSSGQDSRKQHF	TGTGCCAGTAGTACCTCCTCGGGACAGGACTCTCGAAAGCAGCATTTT
-	TRBV7-3	-	TRBJ2-7	CASSLPPDRAGGYEQYF	TGTGCCAGCAGCCTACCACCCGACAGGGCCGGAGGGTACGAGCAGTACTTC
-	TRBV5-4	-	TRBJ2-5	CASSLEASSETQYF	TGTGCCAGCAGCTTGGAAGCGTCCTCGGAGACCCAGTACTTC
-	TRBV5-6	TRBD1	TRBJ1-5	CASSRRQGANQPQHF	TGTGCCAGCAGCCGACGACAGGGGGCAAATCAGCCCCAGCATTTT
-	TRBV18	TRBD1	TRBJ2-5	CASSPGPGGPQETQYF	TGTGCCAGCTCCCCGGGGCCAGGGGGCCCCCAAGAGACCCAGTACTTC
-	TRBV6-6	TRBD1	TRBJ2-5	CASRHRDSQETQYF	TGTGCCAGCAGACACCGGGACAGTCAAGAGACCCAGTACTTC
few	TRBV5-1	-	TRBJ1-4	CASSLGQPSKNEKLFF	TGCGCCAGCAGCTTGGGACAGCCAAGCAAAAATGAAAAACTGTTTTTT
-	TRBV15	-	TRBJ2-3	CATSRQISTDTQYF	TGTGCCACCAGCAGACAAATTAGCACAGATACGCAGTATTTT
-	TRBV5-1	TRBD2	TRBJ2-3	CASSQRAGGPTDTQYF	TGCGCCAGCAGCCAAAGGGCGGGAGGCCCCACAGATACGCAGTATTTT
-	TRBV6-6	TRBD1	TRBJ1-2	CASRDGTGVYGYGYTF	TGTGCCAGCAGAGATGGGACAGGGGTTTACGGCTATGGCTACACCTTC
-	TRBV2	-	TRBJ1-6	CASGGSSYNSPLHF	TGTGCCAGCGGGGGGAGCTCCTATAATTCACCCCTCCACTTT
-	TRBV28	-	TRBJ2-1	CAIKDWKNEQFF	TGTGCCATCAAGGACTGGAAGAATGAGCAGTTCTTC
-	TRBV7-9	-	TRBJ1-1	CAGGRTNTEAFF	TGTGCCGGGGGGAGAACGAACACTGAAGCTTTCTTT
-	TRBV18	-	TRBJ1-1	CASSPHRGAGEAFF	TGTGCCAGCTCACCACATCGGGGAGCTGGGGAAGCTTTCTTT
-	TRBV25-1	-	TRBJ2-3	CASSEYKDTQYF	TGTGCCAGCAGTGAATATAAAGATACGCAGTATTTT
-	TRBV28	TRBD1	TRBJ1-1	CASSQDRVNTEAFF	TGTGCCAGCAGCCAGGACAGGGTGAACACTGAAGCTTTCTTT
-	TRBV7-2	-	TRBJ2-7	CASSLDLRSEQYF	TGTGCCAGCAGCTTAGATTTGCGCTCCGAGCAGTACTTC
-	TRBV18	-	TRBJ2-6	CASSMGHTPGANVLTF	TGTGCCAGCTCAATGGGACACACACCTGGGGCCAACGTCCTGACTTTC
-	TRBV7-9	TRBD1	TRBJ1-4	CASSLEIGGGEKLFF	TGTGCCAGCAGCTTAGAAATAGGGGGCGGTGAAAAACTGTTTTTT